This is a list of T cell receptor beta chains from one sample in a study of graft-versus-host responses after intestinal transplantation. Using immunoSEQ multiplex PCR, the repertoire was profiled, and TCRdb retains in-frame clones only, with some absent. The table has tens of thousands of clones, roughly two fifths seen once. Sequencing was performed on alloreactive CD8+ T cells from a mixed lymphocyte reaction culture, taken before transplantation. These receptors originate from a human patient who was an organ donor for intestinal transplantation. The CDR3 runs from the conserved cysteine through the conserved F or W. Each record gives: D gene, V gene, J gene, clone size, CDR3 protein, CDR3 DNA. A D gene is named only where the DNA matches it firmly. Rows may omit the clone size; those that give it use once, few, many or a size class.

D: TRBD1; V: TRBV5-1; J: TRBJ2-7; size: -; CDR3: CASSWDRPYEQYF; DNA: TGCGCCAGCAGCTGGGACAGACCCTACGAGCAGTACTTC
D: -; V: TRBV7-6; J: TRBJ1-1; size: few; CDR3: CASSLREGTEAFF; DNA: TGTGCCAGCAGCCTCAGGGAAGGAACTGAAGCTTTCTTT
D: TRBD1; V: TRBV2; J: TRBJ2-3; size: -; CDR3: CASSTTTQIRGQTQYF; DNA: TGTGCCAGCAGTACCACAACACAGATCAGGGGGCAAACGCAGTATTTT
D: -; V: TRBV23-1; J: TRBJ1-5; size: -; CDR3: CASSQSGRDERNQPQHF; DNA: TGCGCCAGCAGTCAATCGGGACGGGACGAAAGGAATCAGCCCCAGCATTTT
D: TRBD2; V: TRBV19; J: TRBJ2-2; size: -; CDR3: CASSMLAGGPNGELFF; DNA: TGTGCCAGTAGTATGCTAGCGGGAGGGCCGAACGGGGAGCTGTTTTTT
D: -; V: TRBV5-6; J: TRBJ2-2; size: -; CDR3: CASSLHLRTGELFF; DNA: TGTGCCAGCAGCTTACATCTACGCACCGGGGAGCTGTTTTTT
D: -; V: TRBV15; J: TRBJ1-3; size: -; CDR3: CATSRLPGRSGNTIYF; DNA: TGTGCCACCAGCAGACTACCAGGTCGCTCTGGAAACACCATATATTTT
D: TRBD2; V: TRBV6-5; J: TRBJ2-7; size: few; CDR3: CASSYSGRGYEQYF; DNA: TGTGCCAGCAGTTACTCGGGGAGGGGCTACGAGCAGTACTTC
D: -; V: TRBV5-1; J: TRBJ2-7; size: few; CDR3: CASSSHGSPYEQYF; DNA: TGCGCCAGCAGCTCTCACGGGTCCCCCTACGAGCAGTACTTC
D: -; V: TRBV11-3; J: TRBJ2-7; size: few; CDR3: CASSLRSFDYEQYF; DNA: TGTGCCAGCAGCTTAAGGAGCTTCGACTACGAGCAGTACTTC
D: TRBD1; V: TRBV6-5; J: TRBJ1-5; size: -; CDR3: CASRPTGGPGQPQHF; DNA: TGTGCCAGCAGGCCGACAGGGGGACCCGGGCAGCCCCAGCATTTT
D: TRBD1; V: TRBV27; J: TRBJ2-7; size: medium-sized; CDR3: CASSLATGWEQYF; DNA: TGTGCCAGCAGTTTAGCGACAGGGTGGGAGCAGTACTTC
D: -; V: TRBV21-1; J: TRBJ2-7; size: -; CDR3: CASFQKNREQYF; DNA: TGTGCCAGCTTCCAAAAGAACCGGGAGCAGTACTTC
D: TRBD1; V: TRBV6-1; J: TRBJ2-7; size: few; CDR3: CASSFRDRGFYEQYF; DNA: TGTGCCAGCAGTTTCCGGGACAGGGGGTTCTACGAGCAGTACTTC
D: -; V: TRBV6-1; J: TRBJ1-2; size: -; CDR3: CASSGDGDYGYTF; DNA: TGTGCCAGCAGTGGGGACGGAGACTATGGCTACACCTTC
D: -; V: TRBV6-5; J: TRBJ2-5; size: few; CDR3: CASSAPGPFRETQYF; DNA: TGTGCCAGCAGTGCCCCGGGGCCGTTTCGGGAGACCCAGTACTTC
D: -; V: TRBV10-2; J: TRBJ1-2; size: -; CDR3: CASQGNYGYTF; DNA: TGCGCCAGTCAGGGAAACTATGGCTACACCTTC
D: TRBD1; V: TRBV4-1; J: TRBJ2-5; size: -; CDR3: CASSRLGTGEETQYF; DNA: TGCGCCAGCAGCCGCCTGGGGACAGGGGAAGAGACCCAGTACTTC
D: TRBD2; V: TRBV4-3; J: TRBJ2-5; size: few; CDR3: CACSQDTSGQETQYF; DNA: TGCGCCTGCAGCCAAGATACTAGCGGACAAGAGACCCAGTACTTC
D: TRBD1; V: TRBV5-1; J: TRBJ2-3; size: few; CDR3: CASSLKRVGTGSTDTQYF; DNA: TGCGCCAGCAGTCTTAAACGAGTCGGGACAGGGAGCACAGATACGCAGTATTTT
D: -; V: TRBV7-6; J: TRBJ2-7; size: -; CDR3: CASSYLGSEQYF; DNA: TGTGCCAGCAGCTACCTCGGGAGCGAGCAGTACTTC
D: -; V: TRBV27; J: TRBJ2-1; size: -; CDR3: CASSLSTTNEQFF; DNA: TGTGCCAGCAGTTTATCCACCACGAATGAGCAGTTCTTC
D: -; V: TRBV9; J: TRBJ2-7; size: few; CDR3: CASSVEVGLPSSYEQYF; DNA: TGTGCCAGCAGCGTAGAAGTAGGGCTGCCCAGCTCCTACGAGCAGTACTTC
D: TRBD1; V: TRBV19; J: TRBJ2-4; size: -; CDR3: CASSTRGAKNIQYF; DNA: TGTGCCAGTAGTACCAGGGGGGCCAAAAACATTCAGTACTTC
D: -; V: TRBV25-1; J: TRBJ2-7; size: -; CDR3: CAIQGSGYEQYF; DNA: TGTGCCATCCAGGGGTCTGGCTACGAGCAGTACTTC
D: -; V: TRBV12-5; J: TRBJ2-1; size: few; CDR3: CASGLTGSGEQFF; DNA: TGTGCTAGTGGTTTGACAGGGTCGGGCGAGCAGTTCTTC
D: TRBD2; V: TRBV13; J: TRBJ2-7; size: -; CDR3: CASSSGLADYEQYF; DNA: TGTGCCAGCAGCTCGGGACTAGCAGACTACGAGCAGTACTTC
D: -; V: TRBV10-3; J: TRBJ1-2; size: -; CDR3: CAIRPEPNYGYTF; DNA: TGTGCCATTAGACCGGAGCCTAACTATGGCTACACCTTC
D: -; V: TRBV6-5; J: TRBJ2-5; size: -; CDR3: CASSPLESQETQYF; DNA: TGTGCCAGCAGTCCCCTAGAGTCCCAAGAGACCCAGTACTTC
D: -; V: TRBV7-9; J: TRBJ2-7; size: -; CDR3: CASSPEVHPGEQYF; DNA: TGTGCCAGCAGCCCAGAGGTTCATCCGGGAGAGCAGTACTTC
D: -; V: TRBV2; J: TRBJ2-2; size: few; CDR3: CASNGGYGELFF; DNA: TGTGCCAGCAACGGGGGCTACGGGGAGCTGTTTTTT
D: -; V: TRBV27; J: TRBJ1-2; size: few; CDR3: CASSPYWGARDGYTF; DNA: TGTGCCAGCAGTCCCTATTGGGGCGCCCGCGATGGCTACACCTTC
D: -; V: TRBV27; J: TRBJ2-7; size: few; CDR3: CASSFGRAYEQYF; DNA: TGTGCCAGCAGTTTCGGCAGGGCCTACGAGCAGTACTTC
D: TRBD2; V: TRBV28; J: TRBJ2-5; size: -; CDR3: CASSFPILGTSGSRFGETQYF; DNA: TGTGCCAGCAGTTTCCCCATATTAGGGACTAGCGGGAGTCGGTTCGGAGAGACCCAGTACTTC
D: -; V: TRBV6-5; J: TRBJ2-7; size: -; CDR3: CASSYSGEWDEQYF; DNA: TGTGCCAGCAGTTACTCGGGGGAGTGGGACGAGCAGTACTTC
D: TRBD2; V: TRBV11-2; J: TRBJ2-1; size: few; CDR3: CASSSERGLAGAHEQFF; DNA: TGTGCCAGCAGCTCAGAAAGAGGACTAGCGGGAGCCCATGAGCAGTTCTTC
D: -; V: TRBV30; J: TRBJ2-2; size: -; CDR3: CAGGLPSNTGELFF; DNA: TGTGCCGGCGGACTACCGTCGAACACCGGGGAGCTGTTTTTT
D: -; V: TRBV10-3; J: TRBJ2-3; size: -; CDR3: CAISEWGKAQDTQYF; DNA: TGTGCCATCAGTGAGTGGGGGAAGGCTCAAGATACGCAGTATTTT
D: TRBD1; V: TRBV4-3; J: TRBJ1-5; size: few; CDR3: CASSPTWTGGQPQHF; DNA: TGCGCCAGCAGCCCAACCTGGACAGGGGGACAGCCCCAGCATTTT
D: TRBD2; V: TRBV5-4; J: TRBJ2-7; size: -; CDR3: CASRSKQGPGTSGNSYEQYF; DNA: TGTGCCAGCAGGTCAAAACAGGGTCCTGGGACTAGCGGGAATTCCTACGAGCAGTACTTC
D: TRBD2; V: TRBV4-1; J: TRBJ2-2; size: few; CDR3: CASSQVGGAGELFF; DNA: TGCGCCAGCAGCCAAGTGGGGGGGGCCGGGGAGCTGTTTTTT
D: TRBD2; V: TRBV6-4; J: TRBJ2-3; size: few; CDR3: CASSYGGGTDTQYF; DNA: TGTGCCAGCAGTTACGGCGGGGGGACAGATACGCAGTATTTT
D: TRBD1; V: TRBV11-2; J: TRBJ2-5; size: few; CDR3: CASSHWAYRDSVQETQYF; DNA: TGTGCCAGCAGCCACTGGGCATATCGGGACAGTGTTCAAGAGACCCAGTACTTC
D: TRBD2; V: TRBV27; J: TRBJ2-1; size: -; CDR3: CASSLLAGLVVSEQFF; DNA: TGTGCCAGCAGTCTGCTAGCGGGTCTCGTGGTCAGTGAGCAGTTCTTC
D: TRBD1; V: TRBV27; J: TRBJ1-1; size: few; CDR3: CASSPQDREAGTEAFF; DNA: TGTGCCAGCAGTCCTCAGGACAGGGAGGCAGGGACTGAAGCTTTCTTT
D: TRBD2; V: TRBV6-1; J: TRBJ2-5; size: -; CDR3: CASSEIAGVGETQYF; DNA: TGTGCCAGCAGTGAAATCGCGGGAGTCGGGGAGACCCAGTACTTC
D: TRBD2; V: TRBV7-9; J: TRBJ2-3; size: few; CDR3: CASSSSGRAVDTDTQYF; DNA: TGTGCCAGCAGCTCTAGCGGGAGGGCCGTCGACACAGATACGCAGTATTTT
D: -; V: TRBV27; J: TRBJ2-2; size: -; CDR3: CASSFIETRGTGELFF; DNA: TGTGCCAGCAGTTTTATCGAGACTAGAGGTACCGGGGAGCTGTTTTTT
D: TRBD2; V: TRBV25-1; J: TRBJ2-3; size: -; CDR3: CASSQREGHDTQYF; DNA: TGTGCCAGCAGCCAGCGGGAGGGGCATGATACGCAGTATTTT
D: -; V: TRBV27; J: TRBJ1-6; size: few; CDR3: CASSLRQDVNSPLHF; DNA: TGTGCCAGCAGTTTAAGACAAGATGTAAATTCACCCCTCCACTTT
D: -; V: TRBV7-8; J: TRBJ2-6; size: medium-sized; CDR3: CASSSILSGANVLTF; DNA: TGTGCCAGCAGCTCTATACTCTCTGGGGCCAACGTCCTGACTTTC